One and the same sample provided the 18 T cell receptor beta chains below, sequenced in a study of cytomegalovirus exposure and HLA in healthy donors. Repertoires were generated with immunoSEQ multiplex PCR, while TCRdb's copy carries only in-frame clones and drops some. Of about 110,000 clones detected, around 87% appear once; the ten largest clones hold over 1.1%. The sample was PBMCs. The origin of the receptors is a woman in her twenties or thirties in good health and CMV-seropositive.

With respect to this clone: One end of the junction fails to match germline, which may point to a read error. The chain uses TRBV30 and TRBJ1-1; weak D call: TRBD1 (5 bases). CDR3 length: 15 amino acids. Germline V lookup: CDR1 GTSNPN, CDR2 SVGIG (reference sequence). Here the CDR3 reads CAWSQGQGKAESKVF. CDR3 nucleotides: TGTGCCTGGAGTCAAGGCCAGGGCAAGGCCGAGAGCAAGGTCTTT.

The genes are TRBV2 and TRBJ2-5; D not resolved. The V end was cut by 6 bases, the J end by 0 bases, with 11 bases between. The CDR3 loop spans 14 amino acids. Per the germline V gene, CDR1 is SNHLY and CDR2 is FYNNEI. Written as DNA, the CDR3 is TGTGCCAGCAGCGCAACACATTACCAAGAGACCCAGTACTTC. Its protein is CASSATHYQETQYF.

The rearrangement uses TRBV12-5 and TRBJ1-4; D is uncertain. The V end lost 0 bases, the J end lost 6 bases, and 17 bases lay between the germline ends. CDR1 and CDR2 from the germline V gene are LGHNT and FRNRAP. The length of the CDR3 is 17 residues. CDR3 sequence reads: CASGLVLLERPHEKLFF. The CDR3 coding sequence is TGTGCTAGTGGTTTGGTACTCTTGGAGCGCCCGCATGAAAAACTGTTTTTT.

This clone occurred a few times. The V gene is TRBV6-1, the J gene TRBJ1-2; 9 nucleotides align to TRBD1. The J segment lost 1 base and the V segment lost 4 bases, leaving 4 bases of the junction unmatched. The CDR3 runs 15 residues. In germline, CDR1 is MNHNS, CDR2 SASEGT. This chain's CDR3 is CASSAGTGSNYGYTF. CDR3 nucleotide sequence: TGTGCCAGCAGTGCAGGGACAGGGAGTAACTATGGCTACACCTTC.

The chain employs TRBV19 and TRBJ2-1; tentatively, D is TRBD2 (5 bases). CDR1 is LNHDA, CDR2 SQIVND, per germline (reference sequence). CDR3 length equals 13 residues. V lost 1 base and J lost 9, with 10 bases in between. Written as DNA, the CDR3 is TGTGCCAGTAGTATAGCTGGAGGAGCTGAGCAGTTCTTC. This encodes CASSIAGGAEQFF.

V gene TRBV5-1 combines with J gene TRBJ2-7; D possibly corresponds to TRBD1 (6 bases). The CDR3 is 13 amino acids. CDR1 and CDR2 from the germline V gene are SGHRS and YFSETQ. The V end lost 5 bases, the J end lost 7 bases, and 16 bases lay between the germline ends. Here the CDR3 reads CASRRGQSGEQYF. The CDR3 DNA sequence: TGCGCCAGCAGACGCGGACAGTCGGGTGAGCAGTACTTC. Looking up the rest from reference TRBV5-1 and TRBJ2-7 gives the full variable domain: KAGVTQTPRYLIKTRGQQVTLSCSPISGHRSVSWYQQTPGQGLQFLFEYFSETQRNKGNFPGRFSGRQFSNSRSEMNVSTLELGDSALYLCASRRGQSGEQYFGPGTRLTVT.

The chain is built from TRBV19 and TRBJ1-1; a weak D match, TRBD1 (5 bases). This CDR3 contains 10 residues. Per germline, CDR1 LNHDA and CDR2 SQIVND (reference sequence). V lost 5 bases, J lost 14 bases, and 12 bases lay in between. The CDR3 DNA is TGTGCCAGTAGTCGCAGGGAAGTCTTCTTT. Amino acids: CASSRREVFF.

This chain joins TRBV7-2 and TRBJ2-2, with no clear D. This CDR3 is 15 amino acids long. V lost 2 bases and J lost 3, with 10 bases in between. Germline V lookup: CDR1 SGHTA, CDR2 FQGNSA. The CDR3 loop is CASSLLGLDTGELFF. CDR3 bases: TGTGCCAGCAGCTTACTCGGTTTAGACACCGGGGAGCTGTTTTTT.

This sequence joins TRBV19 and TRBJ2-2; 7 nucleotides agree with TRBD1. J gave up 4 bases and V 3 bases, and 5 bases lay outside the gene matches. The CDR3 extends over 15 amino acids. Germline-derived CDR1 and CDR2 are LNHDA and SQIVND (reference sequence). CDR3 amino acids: CASSMRTGSTGELFF. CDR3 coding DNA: TGTGCCAGTAGTATGAGGACAGGATCCACCGGGGAGCTGTTTTTT.

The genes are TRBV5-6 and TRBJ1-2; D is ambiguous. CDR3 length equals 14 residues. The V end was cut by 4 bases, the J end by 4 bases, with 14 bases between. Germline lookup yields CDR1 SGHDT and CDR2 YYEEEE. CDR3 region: CASSQGTETYGYTF. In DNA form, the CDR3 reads TGTGCCAGCAGCCAAGGTACAGAAACCTATGGCTACACCTTC.

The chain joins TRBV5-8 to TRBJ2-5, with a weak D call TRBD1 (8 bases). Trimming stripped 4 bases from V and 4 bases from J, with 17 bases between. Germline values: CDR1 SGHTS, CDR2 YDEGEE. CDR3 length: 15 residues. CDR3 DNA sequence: TGTGCCAGCAGCGCGGGGGACAGGAGGGCAGAGACCCAGTACTTC. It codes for CASSAGDRRAETQYF.

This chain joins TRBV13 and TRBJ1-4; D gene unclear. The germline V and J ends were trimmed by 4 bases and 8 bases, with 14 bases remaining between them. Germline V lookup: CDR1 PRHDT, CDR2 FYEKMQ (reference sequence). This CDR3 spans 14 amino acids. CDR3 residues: CASSSVRTGEKLFF. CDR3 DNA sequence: TGTGCCAGCAGCTCAGTCCGGACTGGGGAAAAACTGTTTTTT.

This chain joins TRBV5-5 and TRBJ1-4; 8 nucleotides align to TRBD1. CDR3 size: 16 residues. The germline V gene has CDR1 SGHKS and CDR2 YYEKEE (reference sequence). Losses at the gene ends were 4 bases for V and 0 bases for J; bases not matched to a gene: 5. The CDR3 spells CASSKRTGSTNEKLFF. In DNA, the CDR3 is TGTGCCAGCAGCAAGAGGACAGGGTCAACTAATGAAAAACTGTTTTTT. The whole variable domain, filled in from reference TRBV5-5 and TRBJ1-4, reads DAGVTQSPTHLIKTRGQQVTLRCSPISGHKSVSWYQQVLGQGPQFIFQYYEKEERGRGNFPDRFSARQFPNYSSELNVNALLLGDSALYLCASSKRTGSTNEKLFFGSGTQLSVL.

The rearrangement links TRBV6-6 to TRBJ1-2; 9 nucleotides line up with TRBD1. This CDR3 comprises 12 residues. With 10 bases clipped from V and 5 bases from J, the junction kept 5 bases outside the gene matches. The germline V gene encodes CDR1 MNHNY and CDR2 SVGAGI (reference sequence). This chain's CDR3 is CAIPGQGYGYTF. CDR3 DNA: TGTGCCATCCCCGGACAGGGGTATGGCTACACCTTC.

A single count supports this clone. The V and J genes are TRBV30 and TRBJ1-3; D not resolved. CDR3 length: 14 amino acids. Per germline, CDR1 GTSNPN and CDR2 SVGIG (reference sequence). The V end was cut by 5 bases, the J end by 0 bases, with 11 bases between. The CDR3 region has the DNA TGTGCCTGGGATGGAGGCCGCTCTGGAAACACCATATATTTT. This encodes CAWDGGRSGNTIYF.

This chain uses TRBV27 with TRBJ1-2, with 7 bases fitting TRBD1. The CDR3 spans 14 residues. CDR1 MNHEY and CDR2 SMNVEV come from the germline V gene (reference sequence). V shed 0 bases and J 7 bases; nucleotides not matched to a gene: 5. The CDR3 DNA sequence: TGTGCCAGCAGTTTATCGGAGGGGGCCGGTGGCTACACCTTC. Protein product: CASSLSEGAGGYTF.

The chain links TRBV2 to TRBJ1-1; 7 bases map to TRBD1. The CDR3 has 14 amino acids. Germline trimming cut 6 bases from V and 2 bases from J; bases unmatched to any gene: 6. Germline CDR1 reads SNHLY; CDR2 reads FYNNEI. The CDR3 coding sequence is TGTGCCAGCAGCGACGGGACAGCCAACACTGAAGCTTTCTTT. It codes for CASSDGTANTEAFF.

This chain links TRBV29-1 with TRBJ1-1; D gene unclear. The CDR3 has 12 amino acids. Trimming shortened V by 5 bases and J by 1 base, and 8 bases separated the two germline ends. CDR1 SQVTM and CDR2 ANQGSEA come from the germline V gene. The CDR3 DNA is TGCAGCGTTCCCGGGAAGAACACTGAAGCTTTCTTT. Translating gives CSVPGKNTEAFF.